Listed below are T cell receptor beta chains from one sample, sequenced in a study of blood T cells in healthy people across ages. TCRdb itself ran the 5' RACE reads through MiXCR, one entry per CDR3 protein. The sample holds 700,000 or so distinct CDR3 sequences; about a fifth are singletons and the top ten take about 22%. Specimen: blood. Receptors were obtained from a man aged 65 to 79 in good health. Both conserved end residues are part of each CDR3. A D gene is named only where the DNA matches it firmly. Clone sizes are given selectively: once, few, many, or a class where the clone is expanded.

>few|TRBJ1-2|-|TRBV12-3/TRBV12-4
CASTLGRIRVGGYTF
TGTGCCAGCACCCTAGGCAGGATAAGGGTGGGAGGCTACACCTTC
>-|TRBJ2-1|-|TRBV9
CASSVAGRNEQFF
TGTGCCAGCAGCGTTGCTGGAAGGAATGAGCAGTTCTTC
>-|TRBJ1-4|TRBD1|TRBV11-2
CASSLRGQGSEKLFF
TGTGCCAGCAGCTTACGAGGACAGGGGAGTGAAAAACTGTTTTTT
>few|TRBJ1-5|-|TRBV7-8
CASSLARRGGNQPQHF
TGTGCCAGCAGCTTAGCGCGTAGGGGGGGCAATCAGCCCCAGCATTTT
>-|TRBJ2-6|-|TRBV24-1
CATSDAGSGANVLTF
TGTGCCACCAGTGATGCAGGGTCAGGGGCCAACGTCCTGACTTTC
>-|TRBJ2-7|-|TRBV5-1
CASGQWDFSYEQYF
TGCGCCAGCGGACAATGGGACTTCTCCTACGAGCAGTACTTC
>-|TRBJ2-7|TRBD1|TRBV5-1
CASSYRGAYEQYF
TGCGCCAGCAGCTACAGGGGTGCCTACGAGCAGTACTTC
>-|TRBJ2-6|-|TRBV7-2
CASSLVANSGANVLTF
TGTGCCAGCAGCTTAGTGGCTAACTCTGGGGCCAACGTCCTGACTTTC
>-|TRBJ2-5|-|TRBV10-3
CAISVEGWEETQYF
TGTGCCATCTCGGTCGAGGGCTGGGAGGAGACCCAGTACTTC
>-|TRBJ2-7|TRBD2|TRBV7-8
CASSSPGTSGGPVYEQYF
TGTGCCAGCAGCTCGCCCGGGACTAGCGGGGGGCCAGTCTACGAGCAGTACTTC
>few|TRBJ2-1|-|TRBV28
CASSFRSEQFF
TGTGCCAGCAGTTTCCGTTCTGAGCAGTTCTTC
>-|TRBJ2-1|-|TRBV29-1
CGVESPSENEQFF
TGCGGCGTTGAAAGCCCCTCGGAAAATGAGCAGTTCTTC
>few|TRBJ1-2|-|TRBV5-1
CASSPEAPRGYTF
TGCGCCAGCAGCCCGGAGGCCCCTCGGGGCTACACCTTC
>-|TRBJ2-1|TRBD2|TRBV5-1
CASSFGPSGSSYNEQFF
TGCGCCAGCAGCTTTGGACCTAGCGGGAGCTCCTACAATGAGCAGTTCTTC
>few|TRBJ2-3|TRBD2|TRBV27
CASSRDTQLAGVTDTQYF
TGTGCCAGTTCCCGGGACACCCAACTAGCGGGAGTCACAGATACGCAGTATTTT
>-|TRBJ1-2|TRBD1|TRBV29-1
CSDGTGVRYTF
TGCAGCGACGGGACAGGGGTGCGCTACACCTTC
>-|TRBJ2-1|-|TRBV20-1
CSAEGGGVSSYNEQFF
TGCAGTGCAGAGGGAGGGGGGGTTAGCTCCTACAATGAGCAGTTCTTC
>few|TRBJ2-7|TRBD1|TRBV5-1
CASSPSWTGVASSYEQYF
TGCGCCAGCAGCCCCTCGTGGACAGGAGTAGCGTCTTCCTACGAGCAGTACTTC
>-|TRBJ1-4|-|TRBV5-1
CASSLAGTLGGNEKLFF
TGCGCCAGCAGCTTGGCAGGGACCCTTGGTGGGAATGAAAAACTGTTTTTT
>-|TRBJ2-3|TRBD2|TRBV20-1
CSARDPSGVADTQYF
TGCAGTGCTAGAGATCCAAGCGGGGTTGCAGATACGCAGTATTTT
>-|TRBJ1-2|-|TRBV12-3/TRBV12-4
CASSPQGPINGYTF
TGTGCCAGCAGTCCACAGGGACCTATTAATGGCTACACCTTC
>few|TRBJ2-5|-|TRBV5-4
CASSLKAGGETQYF
TGTGCCAGCAGCTTGAAAGCGGGTGGTGAGACCCAGTACTTC
>few|TRBJ1-1|-|TRBV4-1
CASSQASLDTEAFF
TGCGCCAGCAGCCAAGCTTCGCTTGACACTGAAGCTTTCTTT
>-|TRBJ1-4|-|TRBV19
CASTVYATNEKLFF
TGTGCCAGTACTGTCTACGCAACTAATGAAAAACTGTTTTTT
>-|TRBJ2-3|TRBD1|TRBV18
CASSPPTGVTQYF
TGTGCCAGCTCACCACCGACAGGGGTAACGCAGTATTTT
>-|TRBJ2-2|-|TRBV7-3
CASSSEAGELLF
TGTGCCAGCAGCTCGGAAGCCGGGGAGCTGCTTTTT
>-|TRBJ1-1|-|TRBV7-9
CASNSAYNTEAFF
TGTGCCAGCAACTCGGCTTATAACACTGAAGCTTTCTTT
>many|TRBJ2-3|TRBD2|TRBV29-1
CSVEASGSPDTQYF
TGCAGCGTTGAGGCTAGCGGGAGTCCAGATACGCAGTATTTT
>-|TRBJ2-5|-|TRBV7-9
CASSVGTEQYF
TGTGCCAGCAGCGTCGGGACGGAGCAGTACTTC
>few|TRBJ2-5|-|TRBV7-8
CASSLANSASETQYF
TGTGCCAGCAGCTTAGCCAATAGCGCCTCGGAGACCCAGTACTTC
>-|TRBJ2-5|-|TRBV18
CASSPRVNLKETQYF
TGTGCCAGCTCACCACGCGTGAACCTAAAAGAGACCCAGTACTTC
>few|TRBJ1-2|-|TRBV5-4
CASSSTALNGYTF
TGTGCCAGCAGCTCGACGGCTCTGAACGGCTACACCTTC
>many|TRBJ2-7|-|TRBV6-5
CASSRTGEQYF
TGTGCCAGCAGTAGAACTGGTGAGCAGTACTTC
>-|TRBJ2-7|TRBD1|TRBV27
CASSLQGGSGYEQYF
TGTGCCAGCAGTCTACAGGGGGGATCCGGCTACGAGCAGTACTTC
>many|TRBJ2-1|-|TRBV7-2
CASSLLVDRQFF
TGTGCCAGCAGCTTATTGGTTGACCGGCAGTTCTTC
>few|TRBJ2-5|-|TRBV29-1
CSSPGRSGETQYF
TGCAGTTCACCTGGGAGGAGCGGAGAGACCCAGTACTTC
>once|TRBJ2-1|TRBD2|TRBV5-1
CASRREGNYNEQFF
TGCGCCAGCCGCAGGGAGGGGAACTACAATGAGCAGTTCTTC
>-|TRBJ1-1|-|TRBV27
CASSLSRGDTEAFF
TGTGCCAGCAGTTTATCCAGGGGAGACACTGAAGCTTTCTTT
>-|TRBJ2-3|TRBD2|TRBV24-1
CATSDVQTSGSSTDTQYF
TGTGCCACCAGTGATGTACAGACTAGCGGGTCTAGCACAGATACGCAGTATTTT
>few|TRBJ1-2|TRBD1|TRBV20-1
CSASTGAYTNYGYTF
TGCAGTGCTAGCACAGGGGCATATACTAACTATGGCTACACCTTC
>many|TRBJ1-2|TRBD1|TRBV11-2
CASSSGTGANYGYTF
TGTGCCAGCAGTTCCGGGACAGGGGCCAACTATGGCTACACCTTC